Only one count was recorded for the clone carrying this T cell receptor beta chain. Its antigen remains unidentified. Deep-level running was used for the assay. Some clones are missing from TCRdb's copy, which holds only in-frame ones; the method was immunoSEQ multiplex PCR. Altogether approximately 2,000,000 clones are present, 80% to 95% being singletons, with the ten largest covering 0.37%. This entry is derived from a study of shared clonotypes between healthy human individuals. General observations from the study: Specimens sampled were limited to blood, with tissue repertoires likely differing.

The CDR3 contains 15 residues. Trimming removed 2 bases at V and 1 base at J, with 10 bases between. Germline lookup yields CDR1 SGHVS and CDR2 FQNEAQ. The sequenced sample consisted of naive CD4+ T cells from PBMCs. The subset denotes: CD45RA+ positively selected. The V call is TRBV7-8, the J call TRBJ2-3; weak D call: TRBD2 (5 bases). The receptor comes from a man younger than 35 in good health. Some clones in this sample may be carry-over from other donors' samples. In nucleotides, the CDR3 is TGTGCCAGCAGCTTACGTAGCGAACGCACAGATACGCAGTATTTT. Its protein is CASSLRSERTDTQYF. Combining the CDR3 with reference TRBV7-8 and TRBJ2-3 gives the whole variable domain GAGVSQSPRYKVAKRGQDVALRCDPISGHVSLFWYQQALGQGPEFLTYFQNEAQLDKSGLPSDRFFAERPEGSVSTLKIQRTQQEDSAVYLCASSLRSERTDTQYFGPGTRLTVL.